A selection of T cell receptor beta chains follows, all from one sample in a study of cytomegalovirus exposure and HLA in healthy donors. Method: immunoSEQ multiplex PCR; TCRdb's copy keeps in-frame clones and lacks some. The sample holds over 75,000 clones, 75% to 85% seen once. Sequenced material: PBMCs. The receptors shown here come from a male donor in good health and CMV-seropositive. The CDR3 runs from the conserved cysteine through the conserved F or W. Each record gives: J gene, V gene, D gene, clone size, CDR3 DNA, CDR3 protein. A D gene is named only where the DNA matches it firmly. Not every row has a clone size; where given, it reads once, few, many or a size class.

TRBJ1-5	TRBV10-1	TRBD1	NA	TGCGCCAGCAGCGTGCCTCGGACAGGGGAACAGCCCCAGCATTTT	CASSVPRTGEQPQHF
TRBJ1-1	TRBV11-2	NA	NA	TGTGCCAGCAGCCCCCTTGACACTGAAGCTTTCTTT	CASSPLDTEAFF
TRBJ2-7	TRBV4-1	NA	NA	TGCGCCAGCAGCCAACGATACACAGGCCCCTACGAGCAGTACTTC	CASSQRYTGPYEQYF
TRBJ2-3	TRBV4-2	TRBD1	NA	TGTGCCAGCAGCCCTAGGACAGGGCGGCCCCCAGATACGCAGTATTTT	CASSPRTGRPPDTQYF
TRBJ2-7	TRBV10-2	NA	NA	TGCGCCAGCAGTCTGTGGGAGGACTTATCGGAGCAGTACTTC	CASSLWEDLSEQYF
TRBJ1-1	TRBV18	NA	NA	TGTGCCAGCTCACCAACCCGGGGAGAGAACACTGAAGCTTTCTTT	CASSPTRGENTEAFF
TRBJ2-7	TRBV30	NA	NA	TGTGCCTGGAGCCGATCATACGAGCAGTACTTC	CAWSRSYEQYF
TRBJ1-4	TRBV5-1	NA	NA	TGCGCCAGCAGCTCACAGGGTTTACATGAAAAACTGTTTTTT	CASSSQGLHEKLFF
TRBJ1-1	TRBV4-3	TRBD1	NA	TGCGCCAGCAGCCAAGCCCGGGACAGGGGGCGAGCTTTCTTT	CASSQARDRGRAFF
TRBJ2-7	TRBV4-3	NA	NA	TGCGCCAGCAGCCAAGATATAGCCTCGTACGAGCAGTACTTC	CASSQDIASYEQYF
TRBJ1-2	TRBV19	TRBD1	once	TGTGCCAGTAAGGTCGGACAGGGCGACTATGGCTACACCTTC	CASKVGQGDYGYTF
TRBJ1-5	TRBV2	NA	few	TGTGCCAGCAGGGGGGGGGCCGGGGGACAGCCCCAGCATTTT	CASRGGAGGQPQHF
TRBJ2-5	TRBV5-4	NA	NA	TGTGCCAGCAGCTTAGGTGGGAGGGGGACGGGGCAAGAGACCCAGTACTTC	CASSLGGRGTGQETQYF
TRBJ1-4	TRBV2	NA	NA	TGTGCCAGCAGTGCTGGGGGGGGAACTAATGAAAAACTGTTTTTT	CASSAGGGTNEKLFF
TRBJ1-4	TRBV30	TRBD1	NA	TGTGCCTGGAGTGTACCTGACAGGGGGGATGAAAAACTGTTTTTT	CAWSVPDRGDEKLFF
TRBJ2-3	TRBV29-1	NA	NA	TGCAGCGTTGAAGCAGCGGATACGCAGTATTTT	CSVEAADTQYF
TRBJ1-1	TRBV30	TRBD1	few	TGTGCCTGGAGTTTGAGGGGGCGGAATCTGATAGGCACTGAAGCTTTCTTT	CAWSLRGRNLIGTEAFF
TRBJ1-1	TRBV7-3	NA	NA	TGTGCCAGCAGCTTCGGCGGAGGCACTGAAGCTTTCTTT	CASSFGGGTEAFF
TRBJ1-5	TRBV15	TRBD1	few	TGTGCCACCAGCAGAGACCTTAGGACAGGGTGGTTCCATAGCAATCAGCCCCAGCATTTT	CATSRDLRTGWFHSNQPQHF
TRBJ2-3	TRBV10-3	NA	NA	TGTGCCATCAGTGACAGGGGTACAGATACGCAGTATTTT	CAISDRGTDTQYF
TRBJ1-1	TRBV5-1	NA	NA	TGCGCCAGCAGCTTTCGGACGGACTCGAACACTGAAGCTTTCTTT	CASSFRTDSNTEAFF
TRBJ1-2	TRBV30	NA	few	TGTGCCCTTAGTGCGGGGCTGTCCCATGTTAACTATGGCTACACCTTC	CALSAGLSHVNYGYTF
TRBJ2-5	TRBV30	TRBD2	NA	TGTGCCTGGGGCGGGGGGTTAGGGGAGACCCAGTACTTC	CAWGGGLGETQYF
TRBJ1-1	TRBV18	NA	NA	TGTGCCAGCTCACCCCAGGGTGACACTGAAGCTTTCTTT	CASSPQGDTEAFF
TRBJ2-5	TRBV10-3	NA	few	TGTGCCATCAGTGGTGGAGGGGAAGAGACCCAGTACTTC	CAISGGGEETQYF
TRBJ1-4	TRBV18	NA	NA	TGTGCCAGCTCACTACAGGATGAAAAACTGTTTTTT	CASSLQDEKLFF
TRBJ1-6	TRBV30	NA	once	TGTGCCTGGAGTGCGCCTCTCCCGGACAACTATGGTTCACCCCTCCACTTT	CAWSAPLPDNYGSPLHF